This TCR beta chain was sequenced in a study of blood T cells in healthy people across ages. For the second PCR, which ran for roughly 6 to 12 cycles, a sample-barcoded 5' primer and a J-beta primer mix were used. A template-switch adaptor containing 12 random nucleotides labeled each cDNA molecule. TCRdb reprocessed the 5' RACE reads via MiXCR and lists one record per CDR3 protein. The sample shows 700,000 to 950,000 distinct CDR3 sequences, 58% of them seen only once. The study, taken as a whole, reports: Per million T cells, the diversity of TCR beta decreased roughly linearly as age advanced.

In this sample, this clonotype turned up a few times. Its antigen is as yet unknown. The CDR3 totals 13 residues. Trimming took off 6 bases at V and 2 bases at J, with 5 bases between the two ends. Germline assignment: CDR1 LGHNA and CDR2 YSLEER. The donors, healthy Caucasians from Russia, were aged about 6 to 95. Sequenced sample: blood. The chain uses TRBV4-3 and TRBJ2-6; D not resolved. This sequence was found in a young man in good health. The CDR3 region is CASRLTGANVLTF. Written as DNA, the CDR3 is TGCGCCAGCAGGCTAACTGGGGCCAACGTCCTGACTTTC.